The 10 T cell receptor beta chains below come from one sample, sequenced in a study of PD-1 blockade in classical Hodgkin lymphoma. The method was immunoSEQ multiplex PCR; TCRdb's version includes in-frame clones alone and lacks a portion of them. The sample includes about 90,000 clones, 83% seen only once; the top ten take about a sixth. Time point specified: cycle 4 day 1 (C4D1), after six to seven weeks of nivolumab. Each patient relapsed following autologous stem cell transplantation, and prior brentuximab vedotin exposure differed. This specimen consisted of peripheral blood mononuclear cells (PBMCs), obtained before the fourth cycle of nivolumab. The receptor source for this set is a human donor with classical Hodgkin lymphoma.

The chain links TRBV10-3 to TRBJ2-7; perhaps D is TRBD1 or TRBD2 (8 bases each). Deletions cut 4 bases from V and 6 bases from J, with 22 bases between. The CDR3 spans 16 residues. The germline CDR1 and CDR2 sequences are ENHRY and SYGVKD. CDR3 region: CAISGRTGPSGGEQYF. Written as DNA, the CDR3 is TGTGCCATCAGTGGCAGGACAGGGCCCAGCGGGGGCGAGCAGTACTTC.

The chain is built from TRBV5-5 and TRBJ2-7; 13 bases match TRBD2. V was clipped by 4 bases and J by 6 bases; unmatched bases: 10. The CDR3 sequence is 16 residues long. Germline V gene data show CDR1 as SGHKS and CDR2 as YYEKEE (reference sequence). This CDR3 reads CASSVTRTSGSGEQYF. The CDR3 nucleotides are TGTGCCAGCAGCGTAACTAGGACTAGCGGGAGTGGCGAGCAGTACTTC.

The chain has TRBV29-1 and TRBJ1-1; 11 positions agree with TRBD1. The germline V gene encodes CDR1 SQVTM and CDR2 ANQGSEA. This CDR3 has 16 amino acids. V dropped 3 bases and J dropped 0; count of bases not matched to a gene: 6. In DNA form, the CDR3 reads TGCAGCGTTGATAGAGGGACAGGGGGGATGAACACTGAAGCTTTCTTT. This gives the protein CSVDRGTGGMNTEAFF.

The chain carries TRBV19 and TRBJ2-7; 11 bases agree with TRBD2. V was pared by 6 bases and J by 1 base, with 2 bases of the junction left unmatched. Per germline, CDR1 LNHDA and CDR2 SQIVND (reference sequence). The CDR3 extends over 14 amino acids. CDR3 DNA sequence: TGTGCCAGTAGCACTAGCGGGGGATCCTACGAGCAGTACTTC. Amino acids: CASSTSGGSYEQYF.

V is TRBV7-2 and J is TRBJ1-1; D unresolved. The CDR3 totals 14 residues. Germline V lookup: CDR1 SGHTA, CDR2 FQGNSA. Trimming stripped 5 bases from V and 8 bases from J, with 18 bases between. CDR3 in amino acids: CASSRPTDLTEAFF. For the CDR3, the DNA is TGTGCCAGCAGCCGCCCAACAGACTTGACAGAAGCTTTCTTT.

The chain employs TRBV5-6 and TRBJ1-5; 7 bases fit TRBD1. The germline V gene encodes CDR1 SGHDT and CDR2 YYEEEE. Trimming removed 1 base from V and 3 bases from J; junction bases left unmatched: 7. This CDR3 is built from 16 residues. The CDR3 is CASSLWGTADNQPQHF. CDR3 DNA sequence: TGTGCCAGCAGCTTGTGGGGGACAGCAGACAATCAGCCCCAGCATTTT.

The chain combines TRBV2 with TRBJ1-1, with 7 bases fitting TRBD1. Germline CDR1 SNHLY, CDR2 FYNNEI. The CDR3 covers 14 residues. J gave up 1 base and V 5 bases, and 4 bases lay outside the gene matches. The CDR3 bases are TGTGCCAGCAGTCCCGGGACAGAGAACACTGAAGCTTTCTTT. Encoded protein: CASSPGTENTEAFF.

The rearrangement links TRBV12-1 to TRBJ2-2. TRBV12-1 is assigned pseudogene status. The length of the CDR3 is 14 residues. The CDR3 region has the DNA TGTGCCAGCAGCGCCACGGAAAACACCGGGGAGCTGTTTTTT. This gives the protein CASSATENTGELFF.

This clone was detected only once. The V gene is TRBV12-5, the J gene TRBJ2-3, with D possibly matching TRBD1 (6 bases). Germline V gene lookup returns CDR1 LGHNT and CDR2 FRNRAP. The V end was cut by 0 bases, the J end by 0 bases, with 13 bases between. There are 17 residues in the CDR3. The CDR3 loop is CASGLVVGALSTDTQYF. For the CDR3, the DNA is TGTGCTAGTGGTTTGGTAGTGGGGGCCCTAAGCACAGATACGCAGTATTTT.

CDR3 sequence reads: CASSLALAGGPGEQYF. The CDR3 nucleotides read TGTGCCAGCAGCTTAGCCCTAGCGGGAGGGCCGGGAGAGCAGTACTTC. The rearrangement links TRBV7-8 to TRBJ2-7; 12 positions agree with TRBD2. The CDR3 runs to 16 residues. Losses at the gene ends were 0 bases for V and 7 bases for J; bases not matched to a gene: 7. Germline CDR1 is SGHVS and CDR2 is FQNEAQ.